This T cell receptor beta chain was obtained from a study of low-dose radiotherapy and immunotherapy resistance in tumors (dated by TCRdb to the early 2020s). Turning to the overall study: In Cohort 1, 0.5 Gy per fraction was delivered every 2 weeks, and a total PTV dose of 6.5 Gy was prescribed. For Cohort 2, the dose was 1 Gy per fraction given every two weeks, adding up to 13 Gy in total across 26 weeks. Patients were given nivolumab as a 240 mg flat dose every two weeks and ipilimumab at 1 mg/kg every six weeks, with both drugs delivered intravenously. Intravenous cyclophosphamide at 200 mg/m2 was administered every two weeks, one day ahead of each radiation and immunotherapy administration. Aspirin 300 mg was taken orally once daily by patients for four cycles, starting on cycle 1 day 1. No randomization into treatment groups was done for the people taking part in the trial. The translational analysis covered eight patients: three from the first dose cohort and the first five from the second dose cohort.

The time point label corresponds to: after trial treatment. The sample's treatment or condition, from its label and the paper: LDRT plus nivolumab, ipilimumab, low-dose cyclophosphamide and aspirin (RACIN trial). Donors were enrolled in RACIN, a single-arm phase I dose-escalation trial combining nivolumab, ipilimumab, aspirin, low-dose cyclophosphamide and low-dose radiotherapy. Patients were eligible if they had advanced solid tumors that were TIL-negative. The sample was run on an Illumina HiSeq 2500. To make first-strand cDNA, Superscript III was used along with a set of TRAV- and TRBV-specific primers so that both the TCRalpha and TCRbeta chains were covered. TCRs were amplified with Phusion for roughly 20 PCR cycles using a constant-region primer together with the adapter attached to the V primers. Amplification of the isolated mRNA was done with the MessageAmp II aRNA Amplification Kit, which involved a roughly 16-hour in vitro transcription at 37 degrees C. The Dynabeads mRNA DIRECT Purification Kit was used to isolate the mRNA for TCR sequencing. Indexed Illumina adapters were added in a second Phusion PCR of 20 to 30 cycles, after which AMPure XP beads were used to purify the products. In the original analysis: Custom Perl scripts pooled TCR sequences encoding the same protein, removed out-of-frame sequences and computed each clonotype's abundance. Any TCR sequence supported by only a single read was excluded from analysis. Shannon entropy, Gini index, clonality, richness, and the frequency of TCRs shared between repertoires were included as repertoire metrics. TCRdb reran the public reads through fastp at Q25 and MiXCR, keeping productive beta chains. Entries are consolidated by CDR3 protein sequence, retaining the most common genes and DNA. TCRdb, rather than the study authors, made the V and J calls. In this sample the table shows more than 70,000 distinct CDR3 sequences, 20% to 25% of which occur a single time. The ten biggest clones cover over 10% of the sample.

According to the germline V gene (reference sequence), CDR1 reads SGHNT and CDR2 reads YYREEE. The CDR3 runs 16 residues from the cysteine to the phenylalanine. Here the CDR3 DNA is all that survives: 48 bases in frame from base 1. Here V drops 4 bases and J drops 0 bases, and the junction holds 3 bases not matched to any gene. The table lists this clonotype with many counts. The antigen it binds to is not known. No clone much larger than this one lies a single base away; base qualities are absent. This chain joins TRBV5-4 to TRBJ2-2; 10 bases in the junction line up with TRBD2. The receptor was derived from a female donor with ovarian cancer. This material consisted of PBMCs, taken after low-dose radiotherapy plus immunotherapy. The CDR3 is CASSPGLAANTGELFF. The DNA sequence follows: TGTGCCAGCAGCCCCGGACTAGCGGCGAACACCGGGGAGCTGTTTTTT.